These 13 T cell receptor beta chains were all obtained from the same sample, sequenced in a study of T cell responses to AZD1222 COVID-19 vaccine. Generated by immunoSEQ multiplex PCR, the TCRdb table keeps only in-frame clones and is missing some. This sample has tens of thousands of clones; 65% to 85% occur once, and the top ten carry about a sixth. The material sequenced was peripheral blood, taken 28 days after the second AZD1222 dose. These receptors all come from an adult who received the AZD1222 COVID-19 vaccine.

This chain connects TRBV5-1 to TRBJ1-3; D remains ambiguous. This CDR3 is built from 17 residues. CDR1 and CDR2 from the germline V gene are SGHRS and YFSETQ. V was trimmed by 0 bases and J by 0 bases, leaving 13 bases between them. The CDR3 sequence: CASSLAGQPDSGNTIYF. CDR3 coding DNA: TGCGCCAGCAGCTTGGCCGGGCAGCCCGACTCTGGAAACACCATATATTTT.

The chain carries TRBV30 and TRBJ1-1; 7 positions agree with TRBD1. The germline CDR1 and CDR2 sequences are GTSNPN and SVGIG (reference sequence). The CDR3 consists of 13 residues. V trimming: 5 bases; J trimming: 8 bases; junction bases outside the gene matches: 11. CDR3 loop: CAWGQAPVGEAFF. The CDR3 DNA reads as TGTGCCTGGGGACAGGCCCCGGTCGGAGAAGCTTTCTTT.

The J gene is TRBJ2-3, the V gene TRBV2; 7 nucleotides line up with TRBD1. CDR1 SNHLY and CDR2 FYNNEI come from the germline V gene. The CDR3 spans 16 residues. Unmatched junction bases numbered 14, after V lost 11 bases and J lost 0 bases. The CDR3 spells CAGAPGQSLSTDTQYF. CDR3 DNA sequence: TGTGCCGGAGCGCCGGGACAGTCGCTTAGCACAGATACGCAGTATTTT. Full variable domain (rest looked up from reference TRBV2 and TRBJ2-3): EPEVTQTPSHQVTQMGQEVILRCVPISNHLYFYWYRQILGQKVEFLVSFYNNEISEKSEIFDDQFSVERPDGSNFTLKIRSTKLEDSAMYFCAGAPGQSLSTDTQYFGPGTRLTVL.

CDR3 in amino acids: CASKGCPGHTEAFF. The CDR3, as DNA: TGTGCCAGCAAGGGATGTCCGGGCCACACTGAAGCTTTCTTT. The chain employs TRBV21-1 and TRBJ1-1. TRBV21-1 constitutes a pseudogene. The CDR3 extends over 14 amino acids.

The CDR3 sequence is CASSVDQRGTYNEQFF. CDR3 nucleotide sequence: TGTGCCAGCAGCGTAGATCAGCGGGGGACCTACAATGAGCAGTTCTTC. The chain combines TRBV9 with TRBJ2-1; 8 bases match TRBD2. Losses at the gene ends were 0 bases for V and 2 bases for J; bases not matched to a gene: 4. CDR3 length equals 16 residues. CDR1 SGDLS and CDR2 YYNGEE come from the germline V gene.

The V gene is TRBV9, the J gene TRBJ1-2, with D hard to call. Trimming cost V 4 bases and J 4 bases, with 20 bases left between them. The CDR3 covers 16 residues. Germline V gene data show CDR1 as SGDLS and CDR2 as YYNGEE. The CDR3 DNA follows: TGTGCCAGCAGCCCCTCTCAGTCGGGCTCGGCCTATGGCTACACCTTC. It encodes CASSPSQSGSAYGYTF.

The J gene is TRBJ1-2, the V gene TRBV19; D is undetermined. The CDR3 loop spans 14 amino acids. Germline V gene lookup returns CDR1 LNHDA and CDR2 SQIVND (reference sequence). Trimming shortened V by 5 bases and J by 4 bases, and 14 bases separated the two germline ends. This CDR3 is CASSYLGKTYGYTF. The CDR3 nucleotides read TGTGCCAGTAGTTATTTGGGCAAGACCTATGGCTACACCTTC.

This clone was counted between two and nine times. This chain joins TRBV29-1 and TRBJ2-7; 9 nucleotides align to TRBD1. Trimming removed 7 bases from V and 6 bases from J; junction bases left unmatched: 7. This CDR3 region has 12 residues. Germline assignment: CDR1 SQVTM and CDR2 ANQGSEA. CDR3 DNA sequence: TGCAGCGGGGGACAGGGTTTAATCGAGCAGTACTTC. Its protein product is CSGGQGLIEQYF.

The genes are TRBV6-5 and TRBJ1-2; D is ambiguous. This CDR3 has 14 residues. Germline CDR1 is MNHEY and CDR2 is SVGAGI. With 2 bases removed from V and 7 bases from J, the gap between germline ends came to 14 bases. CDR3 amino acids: CASSYTRQRPGYTF. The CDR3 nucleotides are TGTGCCAGCAGTTACACGCGGCAACGGCCTGGCTACACCTTC.

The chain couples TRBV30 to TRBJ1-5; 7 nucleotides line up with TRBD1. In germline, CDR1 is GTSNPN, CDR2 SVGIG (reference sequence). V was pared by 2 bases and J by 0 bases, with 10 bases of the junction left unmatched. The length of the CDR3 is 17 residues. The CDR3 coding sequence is TGTGCCTGGAGTCCCTACGGGACAGAGATTAGCAATCAGCCCCAGCATTTT. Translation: CAWSPYGTEISNQPQHF.

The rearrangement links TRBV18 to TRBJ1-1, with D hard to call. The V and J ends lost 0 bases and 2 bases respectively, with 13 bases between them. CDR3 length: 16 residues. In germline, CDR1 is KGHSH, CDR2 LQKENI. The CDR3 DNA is TGTGCCAGCTCACCACCGGGTCGCATGATTAACACTGAAGCTTTCTTT. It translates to CASSPPGRMINTEAFF.

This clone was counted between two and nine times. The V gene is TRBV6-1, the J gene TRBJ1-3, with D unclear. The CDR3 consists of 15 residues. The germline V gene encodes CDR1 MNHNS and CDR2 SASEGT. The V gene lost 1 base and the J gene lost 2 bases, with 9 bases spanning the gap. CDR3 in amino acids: CASSEGADPGNTIYF. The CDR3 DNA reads TGTGCCAGCAGTGAAGGGGCAGATCCTGGAAACACCATATATTTT.

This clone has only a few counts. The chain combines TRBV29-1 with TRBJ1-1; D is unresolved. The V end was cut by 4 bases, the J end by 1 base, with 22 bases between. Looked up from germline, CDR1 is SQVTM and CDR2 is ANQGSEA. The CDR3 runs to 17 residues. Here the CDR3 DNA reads TGCAGCGTTGCTAAGTCAGGAAGTTTTTGGGGGAACACTGAAGCTTTCTTT. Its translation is CSVAKSGSFWGNTEAFF.